The sequence of this T cell receptor beta chain was determined in a study of cytomegalovirus exposure and HLA in healthy donors. General observations from the study: The majority of CMV-associated TCR beta chains were reported as apparently HLA-restricted in a later analysis. Confirmation was obtained in vitro that a few CMV-associated chains are specific for CMV antigens. An analysis that was carried out later associated 15,000 to 20,000 TCR beta sequences with HLA alleles at 0.05 false discovery rate.

Details on this clone: Its antigen is undetermined.

PCR involved 60 Vbeta and 13 Jbeta primers. Only in-frame clones appear in the TCRdb table, and some are missing; sequencing was by immunoSEQ multiplex PCR. This sample has around 99,000 clones, with roughly 87% found just once. The CDR3 has 14 amino acids. CDR1 GTSNPN and CDR2 SVGIG come from the germline V gene (reference sequence). The trim removed 2 bases at V and 8 bases at J, leaving 7 bases unmatched. This sequence originates from a man younger than 40 in good health and CMV-seropositive. The genes are TRBV30 and TRBJ2-1; TRBD1 agrees at 9 bases. The specimen was PBMCs. The CDR3 nucleotides are TGTGCCTGGAGTCCGGGACAGGGCTTCGATGAGCAGTTCTTC. This sequence encodes CAWSPGQGFDEQFF.